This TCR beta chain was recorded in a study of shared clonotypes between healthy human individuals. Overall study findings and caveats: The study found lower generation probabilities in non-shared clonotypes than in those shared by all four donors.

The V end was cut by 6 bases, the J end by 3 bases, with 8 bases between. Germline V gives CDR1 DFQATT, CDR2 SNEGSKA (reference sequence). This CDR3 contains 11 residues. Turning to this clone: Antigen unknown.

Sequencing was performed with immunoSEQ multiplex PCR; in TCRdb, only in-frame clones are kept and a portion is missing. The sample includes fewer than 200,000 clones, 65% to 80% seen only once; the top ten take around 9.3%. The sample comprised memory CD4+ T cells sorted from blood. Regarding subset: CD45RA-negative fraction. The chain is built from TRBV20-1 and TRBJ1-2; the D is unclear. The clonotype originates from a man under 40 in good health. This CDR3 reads CSATAYYGYTF. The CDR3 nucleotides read TGCAGTGCCACGGCCTACTATGGCTACACCTTC.